Below are 8 T cell receptor beta chains sequenced from a single sample in a study of blood T cell repertoires in COVID-19. Data came from immunoSEQ multiplex PCR; TCRdb stores just in-frame clones and leaves some out. The sample lists 70,000 to 95,000 clones; about four fifths were seen once. The sequenced sample consisted of peripheral blood. The receptors derive from a human donor in a cohort sampled during active COVID-19.

This chain joins TRBV28 and TRBJ1-1; possibly TRBD1 for D (6 bases). Looked up from germline, CDR1 is MDHEN and CDR2 is SYDVKM. V lost 5 bases and J 5 bases, leaving 15 bases between the germline ends. The CDR3 consists of 14 residues. The DNA of the CDR3 is TGTGCCAGCAGTATCAACAGGGTGAGAACTGAAGCTTTCTTT. Encoded protein: CASSINRVRTEAFF. The full variable domain, rest sourced from reference TRBV28 and TRBJ1-1, is DVKVTQSSRYLVKRTGEKVFLECVQDMDHENMFWYRQDPGLGLRLIYFSYDVKMKEKGDIPEGYSVSREKKERFSLILESASTNQTSMYLCASSINRVRTEAFFGQGTRLTVV.

This clone appeared once. The genes are TRBV6-1 and TRBJ1-2, with D possibly TRBD1 on 5 matching bases. This CDR3 region has 15 residues. Trimming took 3 bases from V and 2 from J, leaving 13 bases between them. Germline CDR1 and CDR2: MNHNS and SASEGT. CDR3 loop: CASSDWLQGNYGYTF. In nucleotides, the CDR3 is TGTGCCAGCAGTGATTGGTTGCAGGGCAACTATGGCTACACCTTC.

This clone has only a few counts. V gene TRBV5-4 combines with J gene TRBJ1-1; D gene unclear. Deletions cut 4 bases from V and 5 bases from J, with 9 bases between. The CDR3 covers 12 residues. The germline V gene has CDR1 SGHNT and CDR2 YYREEE (reference sequence). CDR3 amino acids: CASSQGLTEAFF. Written as DNA, the CDR3 is TGTGCCAGCAGCCAAGGACTAACTGAAGCTTTCTTT. Using reference TRBV5-4 and TRBJ1-1 for the parts outside the CDR3, the full variable domain is ETGVTQSPTHLIKTRGQQVTLRCSSQSGHNTVSWYQQALGQGPQFIFQYYREEENGRGNFPPRFSGLQFPNYSSELNVNALELDDSALYLCASSQGLTEAFFGQGTRLTVV.

The CDR3: CSDADSGGTEAFF. The CDR3 DNA is TGCAGCGATGCCGATTCGGGGGGCACTGAAGCTTTCTTT. The chain uses TRBV29-1 and TRBJ1-1; D is possibly TRBD1 (5 bases). Germline loops: CDR1 SQVTM, CDR2 ANQGSEA. Trimming removed 7 bases from V and 4 bases from J, with 16 bases in between. There are 13 residues in the CDR3.

The rearrangement links TRBV6-2 or TRBV6-3 to TRBJ1-1; D gene uncertain. The CDR3 runs to 17 residues. V was clipped by 4 bases and J by 2 bases, with 20 bases between them. Germline CDR1 MNHEY, CDR2 SVGEGT. The CDR3 loop is CASSFPGLRLVNTEAFF. The CDR3 coding sequence is TGTGCCAGCAGTTTTCCGGGTCTTCGCCTGGTTAACACTGAAGCTTTCTTT.

V and J are TRBV18 and TRBJ1-2, with 9 bases aligning to TRBD1. The CDR3 length is 18 residues. Germline lookup yields CDR1 KGHSH and CDR2 LQKENI. Trimming at V came to 0 bases and at J to 2 bases, leaving 10 bases not matched to a gene. CDR3 bases: TGTGCCAGCTCACCACCGCGTCCGGGACAGGGTAAAAACTATGGCTACACCTTC. This gives the protein CASSPPRPGQGKNYGYTF.

The table lists this clone with a few counts. The V gene is TRBV18, the J gene TRBJ2-6; 8 bases line up with TRBD1. Germline CDR1 reads KGHSH; CDR2 reads LQKENI. The CDR3 totals 17 residues. V gave up 2 bases and J gave up 1 base; unmatched junction bases: 4. CDR3 nucleotides: TGTGCCAGCTCACCAGGACAGGGTCGTTCTGGGGCCAACGTCCTGACTTTC. Protein sequence: CASSPGQGRSGANVLTF.

The rearrangement uses TRBV7-2 and TRBJ1-1, with D unclear. The germline CDR1 and CDR2 sequences are SGHTA and FQGNSA. This CDR3 is 15 amino acids long. The ends were cut back, 2 bases at V and 1 base at J, with 11 bases in the middle. The CDR3 region is CASSLTATANTEAFF. In DNA, the CDR3 is TGTGCCAGCAGCTTAACCGCTACAGCGAACACTGAAGCTTTCTTT.